The 30 T cell receptor beta chains listed next were all sequenced from one sample in a study of blood T cell repertoires in COVID-19. The repertoire was sequenced with immunoSEQ multiplex PCR; TCRdb's copy has only in-frame clones and lacks some. This table holds around 320,000 clones, about nine tenths found once. Sequencing used peripheral blood. These receptors were collected from a man aged 18 to 30 with active or convalescent COVID-19.

The chain employs TRBV15 and TRBJ2-7, with 10 bases identical to TRBD2. V trimming: 1 base; J trimming: 2 bases; junction bases outside the gene matches: 2. Germline CDR1 is LNHNV and CDR2 is YYDKDF (reference sequence). The CDR3 has 15 amino acids. The CDR3 reads CATSRGTSGPYEQYF. The CDR3 bases are TGTGCCACCAGCAGAGGGACTAGCGGACCCTACGAGCAGTACTTC.

The genes are TRBV5-1 and TRBJ2-5; TRBD1 agrees at 8 bases. The germline V gene has CDR1 SGHRS and CDR2 YFSETQ. The CDR3 has 14 amino acids. The ends lost 1 base at V and 7 bases at J; junction bases unmatched: 6. Here the CDR3 DNA reads TGCGCCAGCAGCTTGTCGGACAGGGCCTCGACCCAGTACTTC. Translation: CASSLSDRASTQYF. Supplemented by reference TRBV5-1 and TRBJ2-5, the full variable domain reads KAGVTQTPRYLIKTRGQQVTLSCSPISGHRSVSWYQQTPGQGLQFLFEYFSETQRNKGNFPGRFSGRQFSNSRSEMNVSTLELGDSALYLCASSLSDRASTQYFGPGTRLLVL.

This clone was seen a single time. The V gene is TRBV5-1, the J gene TRBJ2-2, with 8 bases matching TRBD2. There are 15 residues in the CDR3. V shed 0 bases, J shed 3 bases, and the junction held 1 base outside the gene matches. Germline V gene lookup returns CDR1 SGHRS and CDR2 YFSETQ. The chain's CDR3 is CASSLVAGYTGELFF. The CDR3 DNA reads as TGCGCCAGCAGCTTGGTAGCGGGGTACACCGGGGAGCTGTTTTTT.

This chain joins TRBV4-1 and TRBJ2-1; D might be TRBD2 (6 bases). Germline loops: CDR1 MGHRA, CDR2 YSYEKL. This CDR3 region has 17 residues. The V end lost 4 bases, the J end lost 8 bases, and 24 bases lay between the germline ends. CDR3: CASSRGTDRLLMDEQFF. CDR3 sequence (DNA): TGCGCCAGCAGCCGCGGGACTGACAGACTCCTGATGGATGAGCAGTTCTTC.

This clone occurred once. J is TRBJ2-2 and V is TRBV19; D unresolved. The CDR3 has 11 amino acids. CDR1 and CDR2 (germline): LNHDA, SQIVND (reference sequence). The ends were cut back, 4 bases at V and 7 bases at J, with 4 bases in the middle. Here the CDR3 DNA reads TGTGCCAGTAGTACCAGCGGGGAGCTGTTTTTT. Protein sequence: CASSTSGELFF.

The chain recombines TRBV9 with TRBJ2-1; 7 nucleotides align to TRBD2. Germline CDR1 and CDR2: SGDLS and YYNGEE. V lost 7 bases to trimming and J lost 0 bases; unmatched junction nucleotides: 7. CDR3 length: 15 residues. CDR3 protein: CASGGVSSSYNEQFF. The CDR3 bases are TGTGCCAGCGGGGGGGTTTCGAGCTCCTACAATGAGCAGTTCTTC.

The chain uses TRBV7-6 and TRBJ2-5; D perhaps matches TRBD2 (5 bases). CDR1 and CDR2 from the germline V gene are SGHVS and FNYEAQ. The V gene lost 6 bases and the J gene lost 1 base, with 12 bases spanning the gap. The CDR3 runs 14 residues. CDR3 bases: TGTGCCAGCAGTCCTAGACTATTCCAAGAGACCCAGTACTTC. Its protein product is CASSPRLFQETQYF.

This clone appeared a single time. At one of its ends the junction is not consistent with the germline gene, which may arise from a read error. The chain has TRBV7-9 and TRBJ1-1; D remains unclear. There are 13 residues in the CDR3. Germline assignment: CDR1 SEHNR and CDR2 FQNEAQ (reference sequence). CDR3 sequence (DNA): TGTGCCAGCAGCCTAGCTAGTGAAACTGAAGCTTTCTTT. It is translated as CASSLASETEAFF.

The gene calls are TRBV3-1 (or the pseudogene TRBV3-2) and TRBJ2-5, with TRBD2 identical over 11 bases. Germline V gives CDR1 LGHDT, CDR2 YNNKEL (reference sequence). With V trimmed by 3 bases and J by 5 bases, 11 bases remained unmatched. CDR3 length: 17 amino acids. The CDR3 DNA is TGTGCCAGCAGCCATGCTACTAGCGGGGGCCTTGGGGAGACCCAGTACTTC. Translation: CASSHATSGGLGETQYF.

This clone was seen only a few times. The gene calls are TRBV19 and TRBJ1-2; no clear D gene. There are 14 residues in the CDR3. Germline V lookup: CDR1 LNHDA, CDR2 SQIVND (reference sequence). Trimming pared 4 bases from V and 2 bases from J, leaving 11 bases between. CDR3 in amino acids: CASSTPLRNYGYTF. DNA for the CDR3: TGTGCCAGTAGTACTCCCCTTCGGAACTATGGCTACACCTTC.

There are a few counts of this clone. The chain is built from TRBV7-9 and TRBJ1-2; TRBD1 agrees at 7 bases. Germline CDR1 reads SEHNR; CDR2 reads FQNEAQ (reference sequence). The V and J ends lost 1 base and 4 bases, in that order; junction bases with no gene match: 3. The CDR3 totals 14 residues. In nucleotides, the CDR3 is TGTGCCAGCAGCTTAGATGGGACAGTCTATGGCTACACCTTC. Residues: CASSLDGTVYGYTF.

The chain couples TRBV4-1 to TRBJ2-5; 14 bases are a match to TRBD2. The CDR3 is made up of 16 amino acids. J gave up 5 bases and V 4 bases, and 6 bases lay outside the gene matches. The germline gives CDR1 MGHRA, CDR2 YSYEKL. DNA of the CDR3: TGCGCCAGCAGCCGGGGACTAGCGGGAGTCTCGGAGACCCAGTACTTC. Its protein product is CASSRGLAGVSETQYF.

The V gene is TRBV3-1 (or the pseudogene TRBV3-2), the J gene TRBJ2-1, with 8 bases lining up with TRBD2. With V trimmed by 1 base and J by 3 bases, 14 bases remained unmatched. The CDR3 is 19 residues long. Germline V gene sequence: CDR1 LGHDT, CDR2 YNNKEL (reference sequence). The chain's CDR3 is CASSQAMTSSGIVYNEQFF. CDR3 DNA sequence: TGTGCCAGCAGCCAAGCGATGACGAGTAGCGGGATCGTCTACAATGAGCAGTTCTTC.

The V gene is TRBV25-1, the J gene TRBJ1-2; TRBD1 is a possible D gene (5 bases). Germline CDR1 and CDR2: MGHDK and SYGVNS. The CDR3 runs to 11 residues. The V end lost 6 bases, the J end lost 8 bases, and 10 bases lay between the germline ends. In DNA form, the CDR3 reads TGTGCCAGCAGCGGGGGTGGGGGCTACACCTTC. This sequence encodes CASSGGGGYTF.

The genes are TRBV7-2 and TRBJ2-1, with D possibly matching TRBD2 (6 bases). This CDR3 contains 14 residues. Germline V gene data show CDR1 as SGHTA and CDR2 as FQGNSA. V gave up 3 bases and J gave up 7 bases, with 13 bases separating them. The CDR3 protein is CASSLTGVVNEQFF. CDR3 DNA: TGTGCCAGCAGCTTGACGGGAGTGGTTAATGAGCAGTTCTTC.

The V gene is TRBV7-8, the J gene TRBJ1-2; a weak D match, TRBD1 (5 bases). CDR3 length: 12 amino acids. The germline V gene has CDR1 SGHVS and CDR2 FQNEAQ. The germline V and J ends were trimmed by 5 bases and 2 bases, with 6 bases remaining between them. CDR3 in amino acids: CASSRQNYGYTF. The CDR3 nucleotides are TGTGCCAGCAGCCGACAGAACTATGGCTACACCTTC.

The rearrangement links TRBV19 to TRBJ2-1; 9 bases map to TRBD2. Per the germline V gene, CDR1 is LNHDA and CDR2 is SQIVND (reference sequence). Losses at the gene ends were 5 bases for V and 13 bases for J; bases not matched to a gene: 9. CDR3 length: 13 residues. The CDR3 protein is CASSYPGLAFQFF. The CDR3 bases are TGTGCCAGTAGTTATCCGGGACTAGCCTTCCAGTTCTTC.

The chain has TRBV5-1 and TRBJ2-1, with D possibly matching TRBD2 (7 bases). CDR3 length: 14 amino acids. V was trimmed by 1 base and J by 9 bases, leaving 14 bases between them. Germline CDR1 and CDR2: SGHRS and YFSETQ. The CDR3 DNA follows: TGCGCCAGCAGCTTGAGGGGGGGAGCTGTTGAGCAGTTCTTC. This codes for CASSLRGGAVEQFF.

CDR3 in DNA: TGTGCCAGCAGCTTTTTTGGACAGGGACGCGAGCAGTACTTC. The encoded protein is CASSFFGQGREQYF. V usage is TRBV11-2 and J usage is TRBJ2-7, with 8 bases aligning to TRBD1. The CDR3 sequence is 14 residues long. With V trimmed by 3 bases and J by 6 bases, 7 bases remained unmatched. Per germline, CDR1 SGHAT and CDR2 FQNNGV.

The J gene is TRBJ1-1, the V gene TRBV19, with TRBD1 matching over 7 bases. CDR1 is LNHDA and CDR2 is SQIVND in the germline V gene (reference sequence). The CDR3 has 15 residues. V lost 6 bases to trimming and J lost 3 bases; unmatched junction nucleotides: 10. As DNA, the CDR3 is TGTGCCAGTAGGCCTGGGGACAGTCTGGACACTGAAGCTTTCTTT. Its protein product is CASRPGDSLDTEAFF.

CDR3 nucleotides: TGTGCCAGCAGTTACCCGGCGGTTTCACCCCTCCACTTT. Translation gives CASSYPAVSPLHF. The genes are TRBV6-2 or TRBV6-3 and TRBJ1-6; no firm D call. With 2 bases removed from V and 9 bases from J, the gap between germline ends came to 8 bases. Germline lookup yields CDR1 MNHEY and CDR2 SVGEGT. The CDR3 contains 13 residues.

The table lists this clone with a few counts. This sequence joins TRBV11-2 and TRBJ2-7; the D gene is possibly TRBD2 (5 bases). CDR1 and CDR2 (germline): SGHAT, FQNNGV. CDR3 length: 13 residues. Trimming took 0 bases from V and 7 from J, leaving 10 bases between them. CDR3 nucleotides: TGTGCCAGCAGCTTAGATCGGACGGGAGAGCAGTACTTC. It is translated as CASSLDRTGEQYF.

This rearrangement joins TRBV11-2 to TRBJ2-7; D not resolved. V was cut by 5 bases and J by 6 bases, with 17 bases left in between. The germline gives CDR1 SGHAT, CDR2 FQNNGV. CDR3 length: 14 residues. CDR3 coding DNA: TGTGCCAGCAGCCCACCCGGCTGGGCCGGCGAGCAGTACTTC. It yields the protein CASSPPGWAGEQYF.

This rearrangement joins TRBV7-3 to TRBJ2-1; possibly TRBD1 for D (5 bases). Germline V CDR1 and CDR2: SGHTA, FQGTGA. The CDR3 consists of 16 residues. V dropped 5 bases and J dropped 8 bases, with 22 bases sitting between them. CDR3 DNA: TGTGCCAGCAGCCAAAGACAGCCCGCTCTAGGTTATGAGCAGTTCTTC. Protein product: CASSQRQPALGYEQFF.

The chain has TRBV5-4 and TRBJ2-1; D is possibly TRBD2 (6 bases). The V end lost 3 bases, the J end lost 5 bases, and 15 bases lay between the germline ends. The germline V gene has CDR1 SGHNT and CDR2 YYREEE (reference sequence). There are 15 residues in the CDR3. The CDR3 loop is CASSSPGGDHNEQFF. The CDR3, as DNA: TGTGCCAGCAGCTCTCCCGGGGGAGACCACAATGAGCAGTTCTTC.

The V gene is TRBV4-2, the J gene TRBJ2-3; the match to TRBD2 covers 8 bases. Trimming cost V 1 base and J 6 bases; bases outside gene matches: 6. The CDR3 sequence is 15 residues long. Germline assignment: CDR1 LGHNA and CDR2 YNFKEQ. DNA for the CDR3: TGTGCCAGCAGCCAAGGGACTAGCTTCATTGATACGCAGTATTTT. Translation gives CASSQGTSFIDTQYF.

The V call is TRBV11-2, the J call TRBJ2-3; TRBD2 matches 9 bases. CDR3 size: 18 residues. The germline V gene encodes CDR1 SGHAT and CDR2 FQNNGV. V lost 1 base to trimming and J lost 0 bases; unmatched junction nucleotides: 8. CDR3 sequence reads: CASSLVAASGTSTDTQYF. The CDR3 nucleotides read TGTGCCAGCAGCTTAGTCGCGGCTAGCGGGACTAGCACAGATACGCAGTATTTT.

J is TRBJ2-1 and V is TRBV11-2; the match to TRBD2 covers 10 bases. This CDR3 is built from 16 residues. V was pared by 4 bases and J by 4 bases, with 7 bases of the junction left unmatched. The germline gives CDR1 SGHAT, CDR2 FQNNGV. CDR3 sequence reads: CASSSLAGALYNEQFF. CDR3 DNA: TGTGCCAGCAGCTCGCTAGCGGGAGCCCTATACAATGAGCAGTTCTTC.

The chain couples TRBV6-5 to TRBJ1-5; no firm D call. CDR1 and CDR2 from the germline V gene are MNHEY and SVGAGI. The V end was cut by 2 bases, the J end by 4 bases, with 12 bases between. The CDR3 totals 15 residues. The CDR3 protein is CASSYTGRPNQPQHF. CDR3 DNA: TGTGCCAGCAGTTACACCGGGAGACCTAATCAGCCCCAGCATTTT.

The J gene is TRBJ1-1, the V gene TRBV3-1 (or the pseudogene TRBV3-2), with a possible D match to TRBD1 (6 bases). The V end was cut by 0 bases, the J end by 8 bases, with 13 bases between. The CDR3 is made up of 14 amino acids. CDR1 and CDR2 (germline): LGHDT, YNNKEL (reference sequence). This chain's CDR3 is CASSQERTVGEAFF. The DNA for the CDR3 is TGTGCCAGCAGCCAAGAAAGGACAGTGGGCGAAGCTTTCTTT.